One and the same sample provided the 20 T cell receptor beta chains below, sequenced in a study of glioma-infiltrating T cells. Amplification of TCR alpha and beta CDR3 regions from RNA used iRepertoire nested multiplex PCR. TCRdb called the multiplex PCR reads again in MiXCR, with one record for every CDR3 protein. Of fewer than 250,000 distinct CDR3 sequences in the sample, around 32% were seen once. Sequenced: glioma tissue, nonneoplastic brain tissue, or PBMCs (not recorded which). The receptors were gathered from a human donor with low-grade glioma or glioblastoma, undergoing nonglioma brain surgery, or in good health (not recorded which).

Details on this clonotype: A much more abundant neighbour one base away suggests this may be a read error. V gene TRBV4-1 combines with J gene TRBJ2-1; a possible D gene is TRBD2 (6 bases). In germline, CDR1 is MGHRA, CDR2 YSYEKL. This CDR3 has 17 amino acids. CDR3 DNA: TGCGCCAGAAGCCAAGATTTAGCGGCGATCTCCTACAATGAGCAGTTCTTC. Its translation: CARSQDLAAISYNEQFF.

Details on this clonotype: This may be a read error, as it is one base from a much larger clone. The chain links TRBV9 to TRBJ2-4, with 7 nucleotides matching TRBD2. The CDR3 is made up of 14 amino acids. Per germline, CDR1 SGDLS and CDR2 YYNGEE. The trim removed 0 bases at V and 12 bases at J, leaving 9 bases unmatched. The CDR3 nucleotides are TGTGCCAGCAGCGTAGAGGGAGGGTCGGGGTATCAGTACTTC. As protein: CASSVEGGSGYQYF.

About this clonotype itself: A much bigger clone sits one base away, suggesting this may be a read error. The chain links TRBV5-1 to TRBJ2-1; no clear D gene. Germline V gene lookup returns CDR1 SGHRS and CDR2 YFSETQ. CDR3 length: 13 amino acids. CDR3 amino acids: CASSLSLDNKQFF. The CDR3 coding sequence is TGCGCCAGCAGCTTGAGTCTCGACAATAAGCAGTTCTTC. Full variable domain (missing parts from reference TRBV5-1 and TRBJ2-1): KAGVTQTPRYLIKTRGQQVTLSCSPISGHRSVSWYQQTPGQGLQFLFEYFSETQRNKGNFPGRFSGRQFSNSRSEMNVSTLELGDSALYLCASSLSLDNKQFFGPGTRLTVL.

This clonotype was counted many times. The chain combines TRBV20-1 with TRBJ1-5; D call uncertain. There are 12 residues in the CDR3. Looked up from germline, CDR1 is DFQATT and CDR2 is SNEGSKA (reference sequence). V lost 3 bases, J lost 3 bases, and 6 bases lay in between. The CDR3 region is CSARHPNQPQHF. Here the CDR3 DNA reads TGCAGTGCTAGGCACCCCAATCAGCCCCAGCATTTT.

The chain is built from TRBV12-3 or TRBV12-4 and TRBJ2-6; TRBD1 agrees at 7 bases. The CDR3 has 18 amino acids. After removal of 7 bases from V and 0 bases from J, the junction contained 12 bases not matched to a gene. The CDR3 loop reads CASKSRDSFLSGANVLTF. CDR3 DNA: TGTGCCAGCAAAAGTCGGGACAGCTTCCTCTCTGGGGCCAACGTCCTGACTTTC.

A remark on this clonotype: A much larger clone is a single base away; this may be a read error. The chain combines TRBV10-3 with TRBJ1-1, with a tentative D call TRBD1 (6 bases). The germline CDR1 and CDR2 sequences are ENHRY and SYGVKD. The CDR3 has 16 amino acids. In DNA, the CDR3 is TGTGCCATCACTGAGTCGGCAGGGGACCTGAACACTGAAGCTTTCTTT. This sequence encodes CAITESAGDLNTEAFF.

This clonotype has ten or more counts. The CDR3, as DNA: TGTGCCAGCAGCTTAAGTCGGTACAATGAGCAGTTCTTC. Translated: CASSLSRYNEQFF. The chain is built from TRBV7-6 and TRBJ2-1; unclear D gene. This CDR3 has 13 residues. The V gene's germline CDR1 is SGHVS and CDR2 FNYEAQ. V was clipped by 2 bases and J by 4 bases, with 6 bases between them.

This clonotype was seen repeatedly, ten times or more. V usage is TRBV5-4 and J usage is TRBJ1-1; D perhaps matches TRBD1 (5 bases). Trimming took off 3 bases at V and 4 bases at J, with 7 bases between the two ends. Germline V gene sequence: CDR1 SGHNT, CDR2 YYREEE (reference sequence). This CDR3 contains 12 residues. CDR3 in DNA: TGTGCCAGCAGCTGGGGGGGCACTGAAGCTTTCTTT. Its translation: CASSWGGTEAFF.

This clonotype was seen a few times. The genes are TRBV30 and TRBJ1-1; the D gene is possibly TRBD1 (5 bases). The germline V gene encodes CDR1 GTSNPN and CDR2 SVGIG (reference sequence). The CDR3 totals 15 residues. V was pared by 0 bases and J by 4 bases, with 15 bases between. CDR3 sequence (DNA): TGTGCCTGGAGTGTTGGTGCGGGGACGAGCACTGAAGCTTTCTTT. It yields the protein CAWSVGAGTSTEAFF.

Comment on this clonotype: A read error may account for a junction end that differs from germline. The rearrangement joins TRBV28 to TRBJ1-1; 7 bases are a match to TRBD1. CDR1 is MDHEN and CDR2 is SYDVKM in the germline V gene. This CDR3 has 15 amino acids. The CDR3 bases are TGTGTCAGCAGTGTACAGGGGTCCGTGAACACTGAAGCTTTCTTT. This translates into CVSSVQGSVNTEAFF.

A remark on this clonotype: This clone may be a read error of a much larger clone one base away. This sequence joins TRBV12-3 or TRBV12-4 and TRBJ1-5, with D uncertain. The CDR3 loop spans 13 amino acids. The CDR3: CASTGVRNKPQHF. CDR3 bases: TGTGCCAGCACAGGTGTGCGCAATAAGCCCCAGCATTTT.

This clonotype has ten or more counts. The gene calls are TRBV28 and TRBJ2-7; 10 bases are a match to TRBD2. Germline loops: CDR1 MDHEN, CDR2 SYDVKM. V dropped 7 bases and J dropped 2; count of bases not matched to a gene: 8. This CDR3 has 15 amino acids. CDR3 protein: CASTTGLAGAYEQYF. CDR3 DNA: TGTGCCAGCACCACTGGCCTAGCGGGAGCCTACGAGCAGTACTTC.

This clonotype appeared many times. The chain couples TRBV7-9 to TRBJ2-5; the D is unclear. The germline CDR1 and CDR2 sequences are SEHNR and FQNEAQ (reference sequence). This CDR3 has 15 residues. V lost 0 bases and J 2 bases, leaving 10 bases between the germline ends. CDR3 residues: CASSLAGRAQETQYF. The CDR3 nucleotides read TGTGCCAGCAGCTTAGCAGGGCGAGCTCAAGAGACCCAGTACTTC.

This clonotype was picked up many times. The chain is built from TRBV6-2 or TRBV6-3 and TRBJ2-7; 8 nucleotides align to TRBD2. The ends lost 7 bases at V and 2 bases at J; junction bases unmatched: 10. Germline-derived CDR1 and CDR2 are MNHEY and SVGEGT. This CDR3 is 15 amino acids long. The CDR3 nucleotides read TGTGCCAGCAAATTAGCGGGGCGAACAGCCTACGAGCAGTACTTC. Protein: CASKLAGRTAYEQYF.

As concerns this clonotype: A much more abundant neighbour one base away suggests this may be a read error. The chain uses TRBV19 and TRBJ1-1; D perhaps matches TRBD1 (5 bases). The CDR3 has 13 amino acids. The ends were cut back, 8 bases at V and 6 bases at J, with 16 bases in the middle. Germline V gene sequence: CDR1 LNHDA, CDR2 SQIVND (reference sequence). CDR3 nucleotide sequence: TGTGCCAGTGGAACCCAGGGTCGGGCTGAAGCTTTCTTT. Residues: CASGTQGRAEAFF.

V gene TRBV5-1 combines with J gene TRBJ2-5, with TRBD2 as a possible D gene (5 bases). With 3 bases removed from V and 5 bases from J, the gap between germline ends came to 17 bases. This CDR3 is built from 15 residues. CDR1 and CDR2 (germline): SGHRS, YFSETQ. CDR3 loop: CASSSAVPAEETQYF. The CDR3 DNA follows: TGCGCCAGCAGCTCGGCTGTACCAGCGGAGGAGACCCAGTACTTC.

The chain combines TRBV29-1 with TRBJ2-7; D possibly corresponds to TRBD2 (6 bases). This CDR3 spans 15 amino acids. CDR1 is SQVTM and CDR2 is ANQGSEA in the germline V gene. Trimming removed 7 bases from V and 6 bases from J, with 25 bases in between. CDR3 nucleotides: TGCAGCGCCGGAGGGGTTGGGGACTTCGCGTCCGAGCAGTACTTC. Its translation: CSAGGVGDFASEQYF.

This clonotype occurred a few times. The rearrangement links TRBV5-8 to TRBJ1-5; no clear D gene. Germline V gene data show CDR1 as SGHTS and CDR2 as YDEGEE. CDR3 length equals 15 residues. Trimming pared 2 bases from V and 6 bases from J, leaving 15 bases between. The CDR3 sequence: CASSFGPGLVQPQHF. The CDR3 nucleotides are TGTGCCAGCAGCTTTGGACCAGGTCTGGTTCAGCCCCAGCATTTT.

This chain uses TRBV10-3 with TRBJ2-7; D call uncertain. Germline V gene data show CDR1 as ENHRY and CDR2 as SYGVKD. V gave up 1 base and J gave up 4 bases, with 8 bases separating them. The CDR3 length is 13 residues. CDR3 protein: CAISEYDRYEQYF. In DNA form, the CDR3 reads TGTGCCATCAGTGAGTATGACCGGTACGAGCAGTACTTC.

CDR3 bases: TGTGCCAGTAGTGGGACGGTGATCACAGATACGCAGTATTTT. This encodes CASSGTVITDTQYF. V usage is TRBV19 and J usage is TRBJ2-3; D tentatively fits TRBD1 or TRBD2 (5 bases each). V dropped 5 bases and J dropped 2 bases, with 11 bases sitting between them. The length of the CDR3 is 14 residues. The germline V gene has CDR1 LNHDA and CDR2 SQIVND (reference sequence). Full variable domain (missing parts from reference TRBV19 and TRBJ2-3): DGGITQSPKYLFRKEGQNVTLSCEQNLNHDAMYWYRQDPGQGLRLIYYSQIVNDFQKGDIAEGYSVSREKKESFPLTVTSAQKNPTAFYLCASSGTVITDTQYFGPGTRLTVL.